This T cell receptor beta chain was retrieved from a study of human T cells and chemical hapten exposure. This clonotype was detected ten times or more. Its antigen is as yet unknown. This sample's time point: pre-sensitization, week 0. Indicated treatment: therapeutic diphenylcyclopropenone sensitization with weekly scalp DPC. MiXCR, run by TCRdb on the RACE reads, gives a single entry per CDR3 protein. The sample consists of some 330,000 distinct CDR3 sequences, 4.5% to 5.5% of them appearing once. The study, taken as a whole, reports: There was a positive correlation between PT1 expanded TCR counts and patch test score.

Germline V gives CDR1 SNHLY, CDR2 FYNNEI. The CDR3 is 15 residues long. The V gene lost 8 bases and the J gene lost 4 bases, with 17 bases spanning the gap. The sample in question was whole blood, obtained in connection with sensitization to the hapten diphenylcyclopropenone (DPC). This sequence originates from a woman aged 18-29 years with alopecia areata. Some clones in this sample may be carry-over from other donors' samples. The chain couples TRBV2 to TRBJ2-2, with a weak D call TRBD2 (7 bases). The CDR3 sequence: CASGPGGLRTGELFF. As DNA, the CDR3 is TGTGCCAGCGGACCGGGGGGCCTCCGCACCGGGGAGCTGTTTTTT.